Below are 8 T cell receptor beta chains sequenced from a single sample in a study of molecular identifiers for immune sequencing clone quantification. In TCRdb, the PCR reads were re-called with MiXCR into one record per CDR3 protein. The sample contains 90,000 or so distinct CDR3 sequences, under 25% of which appear only once. Sequences were obtained from naive CD8+ T cells from blood, with Jurkat cell RNA spiked in. Subset: FACS-sorted CD8+CD4-CCR7+CD45RA+ naive T cells. The receptors here all came from a human donor in good health. Some libraries in this study had Jurkat cell RNA spiked in.

This clonotype was observed a handful of times. The chain links TRBV7-9 to TRBJ2-1; D ambiguous. The V end lost 4 bases, the J end lost 0 bases, and 19 bases lay between the germline ends. The CDR3 contains 18 residues. Looked up from germline, CDR1 is SEHNR and CDR2 is FQNEAQ (reference sequence). CDR3 in DNA: TGTGCCAGCAGCTCAAGCGTGGCCTTTCGTAGCTCCTACAATGAGCAGTTCTTC. Amino acid sequence: CASSSSVAFRSSYNEQFF.

This clonotype showed up many times. The V call is TRBV4-1, the J call TRBJ1-2; 7 nucleotides line up with TRBD1. CDR1 is MGHRA and CDR2 is YSYEKL in the germline V gene. Unmatched junction bases numbered 10, after V lost 1 base and J lost 8 bases. This CDR3 spans 15 amino acids. CDR3 region: CASSQAGQPVGGYTF. In nucleotides, the CDR3 is TGCGCCAGCAGCCAAGCGGGACAGCCAGTTGGGGGCTACACCTTC.

This chain links TRBV27 with TRBJ1-1, with TRBD1 matching over 9 bases. The germline V gene encodes CDR1 MNHEY and CDR2 SMNVEV (reference sequence). V dropped 8 bases and J dropped 4; count of bases not matched to a gene: 14. CDR3 length: 16 amino acids. This chain's CDR3 is CASAYGTGILSTEAFF. CDR3 DNA: TGTGCCAGCGCTTATGGGACAGGGATATTGAGCACTGAAGCTTTCTTT.

V usage is TRBV28 and J usage is TRBJ2-1, with D unresolved. There are 12 residues in the CDR3. The V gene lost 5 bases and the J gene lost 6 bases, with 8 bases spanning the gap. CDR1 and CDR2 (germline): MDHEN, SYDVKM. CDR3 amino acids: CASSLNSNEQFF. The CDR3 DNA sequence: TGTGCCAGCAGTCTGAACAGCAATGAGCAGTTCTTC.

Regarding this clonotype: A read error is possible here, since a much larger clone lies one base away. The chain carries TRBV28 and TRBJ1-5; 10 nucleotides align to TRBD1. This CDR3 is built from 13 residues. J lost 6 bases, V lost 6 bases, and 2 bases had no gene match. The germline CDR1 and CDR2 sequences are MDHEN and SYDVKM. For the CDR3, the DNA is TGTGCCAGCAGGTGGACAGGGGGTCAGCCCCAGCATTTT. This gives the protein CASRWTGGQPQHF.

Many counts were recorded for this clonotype. The CDR3 here is CASSAGLASEQYF. CDR3 DNA sequence: TGTGCCAGCAGCGCCGGGCTCGCCAGCGAGCAGTACTTC. The chain employs TRBV11-3 and TRBJ2-7, with unresolved D. Germline CDR1 is SGHNT and CDR2 is YENEEA. The CDR3 covers 13 residues. V lost 5 bases and J lost 6, with 14 bases in between.

This clonotype was detected a few times. The V call is TRBV29-1, the J call TRBJ1-1; possible D gene TRBD1, 5 bases. This CDR3 region has 13 residues. Germline CDR1 and CDR2: SQVTM and ANQGSEA. Trimming took off 3 bases at V and 3 bases at J, with 11 bases between the two ends. CDR3 in DNA: TGCAGCGTTGAGACAGACTCCTACACTGAAGCTTTCTTT. This sequence encodes CSVETDSYTEAFF.

The chain links TRBV12-3 or TRBV12-4 to TRBJ2-1, with 8 bases matching TRBD1. V trimming: 6 bases; J trimming: 3 bases; junction bases outside the gene matches: 7. The CDR3 extends over 15 amino acids. CDR3 residues: CASSSRGHVYNEQFF. The CDR3 coding sequence is TGTGCCAGCAGCTCCAGGGGGCACGTCTACAATGAGCAGTTCTTC.